The 9 T cell receptor beta chains presented below share a single source sample, sequenced in a study of T cells after yellow fever vaccination. MiXCR, run by TCRdb on the 5' RACE reads, gives a single entry per CDR3 protein. Of fewer than 500,000 distinct CDR3 sequences in the sample, around 20% were seen once. The sequenced sample was PBMCs, obtained before the yellow fever booster vaccination. These receptors came from a man aged 18 to 30 who received the YFV17D yellow fever vaccine.

This clonotype was seen a handful of times. The chain is built from TRBV7-6 and TRBJ1-6; a possible D gene is TRBD1 (5 bases). Germline V lookup: CDR1 SGHVS, CDR2 FNYEAQ. Between the trimmed V and J ends, which lost 0 bases and 8 bases, there was a span of 8 bases. The CDR3 contains 14 residues. This CDR3 reads CASSLARGHSPLHF. CDR3 DNA: TGTGCCAGCAGCTTAGCGCGGGGCCATTCACCCCTCCACTTT.

The J gene is TRBJ1-4, the V gene TRBV7-8, with 8 bases matching TRBD1. The CDR3 has 17 residues. Germline V gene lookup returns CDR1 SGHVS and CDR2 FQNEAQ. V gave up 5 bases and J gave up 8 bases; unmatched junction bases: 16. Here the CDR3 reads CASSGKDRVRFREKLFF. CDR3 sequence (DNA): TGTGCCAGCAGCGGCAAGGACAGGGTTCGGTTTCGGGAAAAACTGTTTTTT.

V usage is TRBV12-3 or TRBV12-4 and J usage is TRBJ2-5, with D perhaps assigned TRBD1 or TRBD2 (5 bases each). The CDR3 covers 13 residues. V lost 7 bases and J lost 2, with 11 bases in between. Here the CDR3 reads CASNLGGQETQYF. CDR3 bases: TGTGCCAGCAACCTTGGGGGTCAAGAGACCCAGTACTTC.

This clonotype was picked up a small number of times. This chain's CDR3 is CASSPPPGGPQNIQYF. The CDR3 DNA reads TGTGCCAGCTCACCACCGCCGGGGGGGCCGCAAAACATTCAGTACTTC. The chain is built from TRBV18 and TRBJ2-4, with 8 bases aligning to TRBD2. In germline, CDR1 is KGHSH, CDR2 LQKENI. With 0 bases clipped from V and 5 bases from J, the junction kept 6 bases outside the gene matches. This CDR3 has 16 residues.

The chain combines TRBV6-5 with TRBJ1-1, with a weak D call TRBD1 (6 bases). Trimming removed 5 bases at V and 7 bases at J, with 20 bases between. In germline, CDR1 is MNHEY, CDR2 SVGAGI. CDR3 length: 15 residues. CDR3 residues: CASSSSRTAVYEAFF. CDR3 DNA: TGTGCCAGCAGTAGTTCGAGGACAGCAGTCTATGAAGCTTTCTTT.

The chain carries TRBV7-9 and TRBJ2-3; weak D call: TRBD2 (6 bases). Deletions cut 7 bases from V and 2 bases from J, with 16 bases between. CDR1 is SEHNR, CDR2 FQNEAQ, per germline (reference sequence). The CDR3 is 15 amino acids. CDR3 in DNA: TGTGCCAGCATCTCGACCGGGAGCCTCACAGATACGCAGTATTTT. As protein: CASISTGSLTDTQYF.

This clonotype was seen a handful of times. This chain connects TRBV4-2 to TRBJ1-2; D call uncertain. Trimming pared 0 bases from V and 7 bases from J, leaving 12 bases between. Germline V gene lookup returns CDR1 LGHNA and CDR2 YNFKEQ. The CDR3 sequence is 14 residues long. CDR3 sequence (DNA): TGTGCCAGCAGCCAAGACGAGTTCCCGGGTGGCTACACCTTC. This sequence encodes CASSQDEFPGGYTF.

The chain joins TRBV6-5 to TRBJ1-2, with 7 positions matching TRBD1. Germline lookup yields CDR1 MNHEY and CDR2 SVGAGI. The V gene end was trimmed by 2 bases and the J gene end by 2 bases; junction bases not matched to a gene: 11. The CDR3 has 17 amino acids. This CDR3 reads CASSYRARGILNYGYTF. For the CDR3, the DNA is TGTGCCAGCAGTTACAGGGCCAGGGGGATTTTAAACTATGGCTACACCTTC.

The chain links TRBV20-1 to TRBJ2-7, with D possibly TRBD1 on 6 matching bases. Per germline, CDR1 DFQATT and CDR2 SNEGSKA (reference sequence). The CDR3 has 13 amino acids. V was clipped by 6 bases and J by 2 bases, with 14 bases between them. The CDR3 reads CSARRTAAYEQYF. The CDR3 bases are TGCAGTGCAAGGAGGACAGCCGCCTACGAGCAGTACTTC.